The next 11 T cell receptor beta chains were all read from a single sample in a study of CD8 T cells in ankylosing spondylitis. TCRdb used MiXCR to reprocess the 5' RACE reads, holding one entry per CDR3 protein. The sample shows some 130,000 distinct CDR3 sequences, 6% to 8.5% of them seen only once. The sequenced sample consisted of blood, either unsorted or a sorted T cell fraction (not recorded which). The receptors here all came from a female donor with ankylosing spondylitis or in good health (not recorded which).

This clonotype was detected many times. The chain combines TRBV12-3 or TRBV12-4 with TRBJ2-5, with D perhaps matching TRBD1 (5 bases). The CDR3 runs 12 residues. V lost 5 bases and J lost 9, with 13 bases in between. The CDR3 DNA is TGTGCCAGCAGTGCCGACAGTTGGGCCCAGTACTTC. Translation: CASSADSWAQYF.

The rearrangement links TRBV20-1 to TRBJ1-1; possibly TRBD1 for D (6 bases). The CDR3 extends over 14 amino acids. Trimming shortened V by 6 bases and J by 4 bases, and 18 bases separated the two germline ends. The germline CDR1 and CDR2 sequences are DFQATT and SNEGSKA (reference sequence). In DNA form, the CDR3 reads TGCAGTGCGGATACCGGGAAGGGGGTCACTGAAGCTTTCTTT. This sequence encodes CSADTGKGVTEAFF.

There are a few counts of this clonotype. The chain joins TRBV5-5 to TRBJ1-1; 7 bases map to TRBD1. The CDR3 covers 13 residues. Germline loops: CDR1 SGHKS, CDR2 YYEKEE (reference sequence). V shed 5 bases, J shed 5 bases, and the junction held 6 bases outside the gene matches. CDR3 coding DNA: TGTGCCAGCAGTCGACAGGGCTTAACTGAAGCTTTCTTT. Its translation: CASSRQGLTEAFF.

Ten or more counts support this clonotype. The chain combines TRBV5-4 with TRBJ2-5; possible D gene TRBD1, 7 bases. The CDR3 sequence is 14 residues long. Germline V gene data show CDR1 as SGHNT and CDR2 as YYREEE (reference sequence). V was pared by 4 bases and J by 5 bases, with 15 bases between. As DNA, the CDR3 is TGTGCCAGCAGCCATACAGGGGACTTTGAGACCCAGTACTTC. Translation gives CASSHTGDFETQYF.

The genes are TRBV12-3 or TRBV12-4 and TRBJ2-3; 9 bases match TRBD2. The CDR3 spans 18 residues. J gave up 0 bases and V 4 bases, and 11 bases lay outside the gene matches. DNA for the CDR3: TGTGCCAGCAGTTCCACCCCCGGACTAGCGTCGAGCACAGATACGCAGTATTTT. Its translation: CASSSTPGLASSTDTQYF.

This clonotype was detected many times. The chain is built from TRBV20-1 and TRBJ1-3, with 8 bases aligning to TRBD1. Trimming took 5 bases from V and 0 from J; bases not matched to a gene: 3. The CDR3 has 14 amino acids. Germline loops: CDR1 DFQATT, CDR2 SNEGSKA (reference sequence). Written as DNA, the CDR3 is TGCAGTGCTCGCGGGACAGGCTCTGGAAACACCATATATTTT. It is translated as CSARGTGSGNTIYF.

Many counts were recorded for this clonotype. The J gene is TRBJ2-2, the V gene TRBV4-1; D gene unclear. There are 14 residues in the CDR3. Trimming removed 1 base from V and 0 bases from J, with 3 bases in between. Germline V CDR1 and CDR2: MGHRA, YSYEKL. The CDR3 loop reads CASSQVPNTGELFF. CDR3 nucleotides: TGCGCCAGCAGCCAAGTGCCGAACACCGGGGAGCTGTTTTTT.

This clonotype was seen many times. The CDR3 DNA reads TGTGCCAGCAGTGGGACAGGGGAGATCTCACCCCTCCACTTT. Protein sequence: CASSGTGEISPLHF. The chain uses TRBV12-3 or TRBV12-4 and TRBJ1-6, with TRBD1 identical over 10 bases. The trim removed 5 bases at V and 10 bases at J, leaving 5 bases unmatched. CDR3 length: 14 residues.

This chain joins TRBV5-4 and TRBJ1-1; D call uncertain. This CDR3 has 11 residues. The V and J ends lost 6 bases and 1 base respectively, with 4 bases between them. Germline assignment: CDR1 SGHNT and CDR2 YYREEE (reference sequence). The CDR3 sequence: CASIGNTEAFF. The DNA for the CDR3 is TGTGCCAGCATAGGGAACACTGAAGCTTTCTTT. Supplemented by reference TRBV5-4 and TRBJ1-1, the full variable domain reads ETGVTQSPTHLIKTRGQQVTLRCSSQSGHNTVSWYQQALGQGPQFIFQYYREEENGRGNFPPRFSGLQFPNYSSELNVNALELDDSALYLCASIGNTEAFFGQGTRLTVV.

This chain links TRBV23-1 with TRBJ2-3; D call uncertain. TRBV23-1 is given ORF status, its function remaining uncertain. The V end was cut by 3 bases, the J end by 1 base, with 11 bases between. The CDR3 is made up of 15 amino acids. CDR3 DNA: TGCGCCAGCAGTCAGCCCCGTCGAGGCACAGATACGCAGTATTTT. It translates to CASSQPRRGTDTQYF.

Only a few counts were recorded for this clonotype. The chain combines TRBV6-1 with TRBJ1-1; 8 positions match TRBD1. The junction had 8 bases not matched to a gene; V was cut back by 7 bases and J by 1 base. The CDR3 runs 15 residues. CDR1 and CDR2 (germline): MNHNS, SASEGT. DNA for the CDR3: TGTGCCAGCAATACAGGGGGGTGGGCGAACACTGAAGCTTTCTTT. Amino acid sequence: CASNTGGWANTEAFF.